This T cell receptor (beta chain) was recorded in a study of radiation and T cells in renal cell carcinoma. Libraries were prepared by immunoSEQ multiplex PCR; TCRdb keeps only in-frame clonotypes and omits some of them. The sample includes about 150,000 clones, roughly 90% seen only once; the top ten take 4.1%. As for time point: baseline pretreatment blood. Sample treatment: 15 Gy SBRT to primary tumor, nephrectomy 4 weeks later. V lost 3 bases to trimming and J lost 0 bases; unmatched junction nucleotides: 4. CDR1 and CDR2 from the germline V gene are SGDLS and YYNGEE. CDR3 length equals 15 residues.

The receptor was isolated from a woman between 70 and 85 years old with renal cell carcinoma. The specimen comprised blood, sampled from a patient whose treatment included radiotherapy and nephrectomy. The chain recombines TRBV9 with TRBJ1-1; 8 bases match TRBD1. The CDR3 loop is CASSAAGGLNTEAFF. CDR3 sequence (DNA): TGTGCCAGCAGCGCGGCAGGGGGCTTGAACACTGAAGCTTTCTTT.